This T cell receptor (beta chain) was captured in a study of cytomegalovirus exposure and HLA in healthy donors. Whole-study context: Genotyping showed roughly 81% of roughly 400 donors falling in the Caucasian-associated ancestry cluster. General observations from the study: Later analysis demonstrated an association between a missense DCLRE1C variant and TCR beta V- and J-gene trimming. Later analysis identified several of the most significant clusters that appeared linked to common viral pathogens. There were some 150 TCR beta chains listed as cytomegalovirus-associated.

60 Vbeta and 13 Jbeta primers were used in PCR. Profiling relied on immunoSEQ multiplex PCR, and the TCRdb table lists in-frame clones only, not all of them. This sample has 130,000 or so clones; around 77% occur once, and the top ten carry roughly 1%. In regard to this clone: The antigen remains unidentified.

Sequencing input: PBMCs. This receptor was taken from a woman aged 55 to 70 in good health and CMV-seronegative.

In DNA, the CDR3 is TGTGCCAGCACTCTGACAGGAGCTAACTATGGCTACACCTTC. Translation: CASTLTGANYGYTF. The V and J genes are TRBV2 and TRBJ1-2, with a tentative D call TRBD1 (6 bases). Trimming removed 7 bases at V and 0 bases at J, with 12 bases between. The CDR3 loop spans 14 amino acids. CDR1 SNHLY and CDR2 FYNNEI come from the germline V gene.